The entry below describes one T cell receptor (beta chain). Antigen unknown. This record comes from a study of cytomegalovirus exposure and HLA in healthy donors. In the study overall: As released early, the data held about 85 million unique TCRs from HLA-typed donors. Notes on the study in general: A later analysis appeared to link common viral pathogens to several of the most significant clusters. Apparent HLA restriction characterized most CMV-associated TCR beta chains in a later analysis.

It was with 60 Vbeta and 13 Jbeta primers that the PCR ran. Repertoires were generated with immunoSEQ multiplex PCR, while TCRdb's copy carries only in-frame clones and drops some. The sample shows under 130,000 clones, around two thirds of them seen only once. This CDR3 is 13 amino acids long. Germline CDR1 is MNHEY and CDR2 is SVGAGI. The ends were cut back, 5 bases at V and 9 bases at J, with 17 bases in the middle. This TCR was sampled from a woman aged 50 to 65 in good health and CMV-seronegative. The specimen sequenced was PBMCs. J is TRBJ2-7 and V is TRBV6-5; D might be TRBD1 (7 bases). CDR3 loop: CASSPLTGTGQYF. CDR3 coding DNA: TGTGCCAGCAGTCCCCTGACAGGGACTGGGCAGTACTTC.